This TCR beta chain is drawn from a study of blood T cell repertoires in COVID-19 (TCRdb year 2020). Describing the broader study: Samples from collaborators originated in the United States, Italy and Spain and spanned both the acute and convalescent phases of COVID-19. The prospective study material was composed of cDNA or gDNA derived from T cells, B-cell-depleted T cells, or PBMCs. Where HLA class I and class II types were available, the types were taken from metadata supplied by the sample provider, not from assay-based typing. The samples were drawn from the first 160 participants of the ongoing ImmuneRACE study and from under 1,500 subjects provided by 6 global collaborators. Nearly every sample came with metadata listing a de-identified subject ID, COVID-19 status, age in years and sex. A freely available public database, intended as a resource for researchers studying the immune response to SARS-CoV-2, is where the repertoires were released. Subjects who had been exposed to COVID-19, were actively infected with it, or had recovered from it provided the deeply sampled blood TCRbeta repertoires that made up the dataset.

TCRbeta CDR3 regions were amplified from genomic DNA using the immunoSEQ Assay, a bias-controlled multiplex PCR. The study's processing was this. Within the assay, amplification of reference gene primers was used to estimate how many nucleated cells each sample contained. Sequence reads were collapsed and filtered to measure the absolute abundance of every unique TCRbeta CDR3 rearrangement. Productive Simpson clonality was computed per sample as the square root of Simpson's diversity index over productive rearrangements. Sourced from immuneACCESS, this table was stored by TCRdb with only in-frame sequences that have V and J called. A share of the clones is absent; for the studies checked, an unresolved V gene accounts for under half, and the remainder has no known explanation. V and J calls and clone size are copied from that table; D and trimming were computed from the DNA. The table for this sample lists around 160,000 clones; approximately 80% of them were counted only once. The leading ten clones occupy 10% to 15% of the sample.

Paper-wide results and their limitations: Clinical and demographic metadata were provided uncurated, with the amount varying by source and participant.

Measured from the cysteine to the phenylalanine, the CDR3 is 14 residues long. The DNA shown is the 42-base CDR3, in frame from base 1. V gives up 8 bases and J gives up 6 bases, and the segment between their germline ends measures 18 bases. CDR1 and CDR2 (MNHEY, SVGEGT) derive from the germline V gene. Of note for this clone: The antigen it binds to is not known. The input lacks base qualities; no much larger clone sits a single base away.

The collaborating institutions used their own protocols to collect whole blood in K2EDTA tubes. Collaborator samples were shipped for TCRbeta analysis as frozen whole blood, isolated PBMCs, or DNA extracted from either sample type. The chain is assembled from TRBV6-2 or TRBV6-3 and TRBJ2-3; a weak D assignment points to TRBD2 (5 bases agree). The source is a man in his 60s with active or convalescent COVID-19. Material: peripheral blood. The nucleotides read TGTGCCAGCCGCCTAGGACTCCTCTGGGATACGCAGTATTTT. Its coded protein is CASRLGLLWDTQYF.